This is a list of T cell receptor beta chains from one sample in a study of control samples from healthy donors and cancer patients. Clones were sequenced by immunoSEQ multiplex PCR, and TCRdb holds only the in-frame ones, with some missing. The sample contains approximately 53,000 clones, more than 85% of which appear only once. The sequenced material came from PBMCs. The origin of the receptors is a man aged 30 to 39 with colorectal cancer. The CDR3 runs from the conserved cysteine through the conserved F or W. A D gene is named only where the DNA matches it firmly. Rows give clone size only sometimes, using once, few, many, or a class for an expanded clone.

TRBV6-5	-	TRBJ2-3	-	TGTGCCAGCAGTTACCGGGGAGGCACAGATACGCAGTATTTT	CASSYRGGTDTQYF
TRBV2	TRBD2	TRBJ2-5	-	TGTGCCAGCAGTGAAGGACTAGCGGGGCCAGAGACCCAGTACTTC	CASSEGLAGPETQYF
TRBV19	TRBD2	TRBJ2-3	-	TGTGCCAGTAGTATAGATCACCGCCTGGAGCGGGAATGGAGGGATACGCAGTATTTT	CASSIDHRLEREWRDTQYF
TRBV3-1/TRBV3-2	-	TRBJ2-2	-	TGTGCCAGCAGTTATCGACAGGCAAACACCGGGGAGCTGTTTTTT	CASSYRQANTGELFF
TRBV19	-	TRBJ1-5	once	TGTGCCAGTACCCGACAGAAAAATAGCAATCAGCCCCAGCATTTT	CASTRQKNSNQPQHF
TRBV5-1	-	TRBJ2-1	-	TGCGCCAGCAGCTTGGGGGGCAGGACCTACAATGAGCAGTTCTTC	CASSLGGRTYNEQFF
TRBV12-3/TRBV12-4	-	TRBJ1-4	-	TGTGCCAGCAGTTTAGCCGCGGTGGAAAAACTGTTTTTT	CASSLAAVEKLFF
TRBV30	-	TRBJ1-2	-	TGTGCCTGGAGCCTAAGGTTGGAGTATGGCTACACCTTC	CAWSLRLEYGYTF
TRBV24-1	-	TRBJ2-1	-	TGTGCCACCAGTGACCGACAAGGGTGGAGGAATGAGCAGTTCTTC	CATSDRQGWRNEQFF
TRBV9	TRBD2	TRBJ2-3	-	TGTGCCAGCAGCCCCGATAGCGGGGGGGTCACAGATACGCAGTATTTT	CASSPDSGGVTDTQYF
TRBV7-2	-	TRBJ2-3	-	TGTGCCAGCAGCTTAGGCGGGGCTAGGGGGTCAGATACGCAGTATTTT	CASSLGGARGSDTQYF
TRBV27	-	TRBJ2-1	-	TGTGCCAGCAGTCTATCCGGGACTTTCTTCAATGAGCAGTTCTTC	CASSLSGTFFNEQFF
TRBV9	TRBD2	TRBJ2-3	-	TGTGCCAGCAGCGTAGGGGCGCTAGCGGGCACAGATACGCAGTATTTT	CASSVGALAGTDTQYF
TRBV4-3	-	TRBJ1-1	-	TGCGCCAGCAGCCAAGATCTAGTTGGTTCTGGAGCTTTCTTT	CASSQDLVGSGAFF
TRBV2	TRBD1	TRBJ1-2	-	TGTGCCAGCAGTGGTCAGGGGGAAGTGTATGGCTACACCTTC	CASSGQGEVYGYTF
TRBV7-9	-	TRBJ2-1	-	TGTGCCAGCAGCTTAGGGTGGCCCGGGGCCAGCTCCTACAATGAGCAGTTCTTC	CASSLGWPGASSYNEQFF
TRBV7-8	TRBD1	TRBJ1-2	once	TGTGCCAGCAGCCTCAGACAGGGGGCGTTTGGGTATGGCTACACCTTC	CASSLRQGAFGYGYTF
TRBV27	TRBD2	TRBJ2-1	-	TGTGCCAGCAGTTCACCGGGACTAGGACGCAATGAGCAGTTCTTC	CASSSPGLGRNEQFF
TRBV6-5	TRBD1	TRBJ1-2	-	TGTGCCACCGACCCGATTGGACAGGGGGCATATGGCTACACCTTC	CATDPIGQGAYGYTF
TRBV6-5	-	TRBJ2-6	-	TGTGCCAGCAGCGAGGGCGCCGGAGGGGCCAACGTCCTGACTTTC	CASSEGAGGANVLTF
TRBV18	-	TRBJ2-4	-	TGTGCCAGCTCGAACGTCGACAGAGGGGGCATTCAGTACTTC	CASSNVDRGGIQYF
TRBV6-1	TRBD1	TRBJ2-7	-	TGTGCCAGCAGTGAAAAGGGACAGTATACACTGGGGAACTACGAGCAGTACTTC	CASSEKGQYTLGNYEQYF
TRBV30	-	TRBJ1-2	-	TGTGCCTGGTTTTTTGGAGGAGGCTACACCTTC	CAWFFGGGYTF
TRBV11-2	-	TRBJ2-1	-	TGTGCCAGCAGCGGCCCGGGGGAGCAGTTCTTC	CASSGPGEQFF
TRBV15	-	TRBJ1-3	-	TGTGCCACCAGCCGAGAGGGGGGGGCCCCTGGAAACACCATATATTTT	CATSREGGAPGNTIYF
TRBV7-9	-	TRBJ1-4	-	TGTGCCAGCAGCTCGATTCCAATTAACTGGGAAGCAACTAATGAAAAACTGTTTTTT	CASSSIPINWEATNEKLFF
TRBV7-9	-	TRBJ2-3	-	TGTGCCAGCAGGTACGGGACAAACACAGATACGCAGTATTTT	CASRYGTNTDTQYF
TRBV6-6	-	TRBJ1-2	once	TGTGCCAGCAGTCCCCCTTCCCCGGGGACGGGGCTCTACTATGGCTACACCTTC	CASSPPSPGTGLYYGYTF
TRBV7-2	-	TRBJ2-7	-	TGTGCCAGCAGCTATAAGTACGAACTATCCTACGAGCAGTACTTC	CASSYKYELSYEQYF
TRBV12-3/TRBV12-4	TRBD1	TRBJ1-2	few	TGTGCCAGCAGTTCACAGGGGTATGGCTACACCTTC	CASSSQGYGYTF
TRBV15	TRBD1	TRBJ1-4	-	TGTGCCACCAGCAGAGATCCGACAGGGGGTGAAAAACTGTTTTTT	CATSRDPTGGEKLFF
TRBV11-2	-	TRBJ1-1	-	TGTGCCAGCAGTTGGGGACGGACCAACACTGAAGCTTTCTTT	CASSWGRTNTEAFF
TRBV27	-	TRBJ1-5	-	TGTGCCAGCAGTTTTCCACCCCCGGGGGGGTCTAGCAATCAGCCCCAGCATTTT	CASSFPPPGGSSNQPQHF
TRBV27	-	TRBJ2-1	-	TGTGCCAGCAGTACCACCCGCGGGGGCGCTTACAATGAGCAGTTCTTC	CASSTTRGGAYNEQFF
TRBV4-3	-	TRBJ1-1	-	TGCGCCAGCAGCCAAGAAGGGGGTTACACTGAAGCTTTCTTT	CASSQEGGYTEAFF
TRBV6-5	TRBD1	TRBJ1-1	-	TGTGCCAGCAGTTCTTATAGGGGGCTCCGCACTGAAGCTTTCTTT	CASSSYRGLRTEAFF
TRBV4-3	TRBD1	TRBJ1-2	once	TGCGCCAGCAGCCTGGGACAGGGGGATGGCTACACCTTC	CASSLGQGDGYTF
TRBV29-1	-	TRBJ1-5	-	TGCAGCGTTGAGGAAAGTAGCAATCAGCCCCAGCATTTT	CSVEESSNQPQHF
TRBV6-2/TRBV6-3	-	TRBJ2-7	-	TGTGCCAGCAGTTACTCAAGGATGTCGGGGTCTTTCTACGAGCAGTACTTC	CASSYSRMSGSFYEQYF
TRBV30	-	TRBJ1-6	-	TGTGCCTGGAGTGTAAATAGTGGCGGAAAAAATTCACCCCTCCACTTT	CAWSVNSGGKNSPLHF
TRBV4-1	TRBD2	TRBJ2-1	-	TGCGCCAGCAGACGACTAGCGGGGTGGAATGAGCAGTTCTTC	CASRRLAGWNEQFF
TRBV7-9	-	TRBJ2-3	-	TGTGCCAGCAAACGGGGCACAGATACGCAGTATTTT	CASKRGTDTQYF
TRBV6-4	-	TRBJ2-3	-	TGTGCCAGCAGTGACTCGATCTCACAAAGCACAGATACGCAGTATTTT	CASSDSISQSTDTQYF
TRBV25-1	-	TRBJ1-3	-	TGTGCCAGCAGTGAATGGACGGCGTTGGACCCTGGAAACACCATATATTTT	CASSEWTALDPGNTIYF
TRBV30	TRBD1	TRBJ1-1	once	TGTGCCTGGAGAACCCTCCAAAGGGGGCGGACTGAAGCTTTCTTT	CAWRTLQRGRTEAFF
TRBV7-2	-	TRBJ2-2	-	TGTGCCAGCAGCTTACTGGCAGGGATTACCGGGGAGCTGTTTTTT	CASSLLAGITGELFF
TRBV24-1	TRBD1	TRBJ2-1	-	TGTGCCACCAGTGATCGGGACAGGGATTTCTACAATGAGCAGTTCTTC	CATSDRDRDFYNEQFF
TRBV15	-	TRBJ1-6	-	TGTGCCACCAGCACCAACCGCGGAGGAAAGGGTTCACCCCTCCACTTT	CATSTNRGGKGSPLHF
TRBV10-2	TRBD1	TRBJ1-3	-	TGCGCCAGCGGTGGGACAGATGGAGGAAACACCATATATTTT	CASGGTDGGNTIYF
TRBV6-6	TRBD2	TRBJ2-1	-	TGTGCCAGCAGTTACGTGGCTAGCGGGGTGGCAAATGAGCAGTTCTTC	CASSYVASGVANEQFF
TRBV4-3	-	TRBJ1-1	-	TGCGCCAGCAGCCAATCGGGGACCTTTACAAGCTGGGTCGACACTGAAGCTTTCTTT	CASSQSGTFTSWVDTEAFF
TRBV10-1	-	TRBJ2-1	-	TGCGCCAGCAGTGAGTCGAACGGGGGATCTAGCAATGAGCAGTTCTTC	CASSESNGGSSNEQFF
TRBV6-2/TRBV6-3	TRBD2	TRBJ2-3	-	TGTGCCAGCAGCATAACTAGCGGGGGGGGCTGGGTCACAGATACGCAGTATTTT	CASSITSGGGWVTDTQYF
TRBV19	TRBD2	TRBJ2-7	-	TGTGCCAGTAGCCTCGCCGGGGGGTCAAGCTCCTACGAGCAGTACTTC	CASSLAGGSSSYEQYF
TRBV19	-	TRBJ1-2	-	TGTGCCAGTAGTACAGGAGGGGGTTTGAGCTATGGCTACACCTTC	CASSTGGGLSYGYTF